Following are 16 T cell receptor beta chains from one sample sequenced in a study of response to subunit inactivated influenza vaccine (dated by TCRdb to 2017 to 2018). The library was obtained by RT-PCR. Sequenced using an Illumina HiSeq 2500. TCRdb ran its own pipeline on the public reads, namely fastp trimming at Q25 and MiXCR clone calling, and kept in-frame beta chains. CDR3 protein duplicates are merged, each entry listing the most common genes and DNA. Present in this sample are roughly 710,000 distinct CDR3 sequences, around 15% of which were seen just once. Clones ranked in the top ten supply 7.6% of the sample. Sample: PBMCs from blood, taken 14 to 15 days before vaccination. These receptor sequences come from a man aged 45-65 years who received an inactivated influenza vaccine. Donor details come from another sample of the same person, matched by shared clones.

This clonotype was detected a few times. The CDR3 region is CASSQPDRLNTEAFF. CDR3 sequence (DNA): TGCGCCAGCAGCCAACCGGACAGATTGAACACTGAAGCTTTCTTT. The rearrangement uses TRBV4-1 and TRBJ1-1; D is possibly TRBD1 (6 bases). V was pared by 2 bases and J by 0 bases, with 10 bases between. The CDR3 extends over 15 amino acids. CDR1 and CDR2 from the germline V gene are MGHRA and YSYEKL.

This sequence joins TRBV29-1 and TRBJ2-1, with TRBD2 matching 11 bases. Germline CDR1 is SQVTM and CDR2 is ANQGSEA. This CDR3 region has 15 residues. V trimming: 4 bases; J trimming: 6 bases; junction bases outside the gene matches: 8. CDR3 in DNA: TGCAGCGTTGCTGGGCTAGCGGGGGGCCTCAATGAGCAGTTCTTC. Its protein product is CSVAGLAGGLNEQFF.

The rearrangement joins TRBV20-1 to TRBJ2-7, with 10 bases identical to TRBD2. The CDR3 length is 14 residues. In germline, CDR1 is DFQATT, CDR2 SNEGSKA (reference sequence). Trimming took 3 bases from V and 6 from J; bases not matched to a gene: 8. This CDR3 is CSARKGLAGGEQYF. The CDR3 DNA reads as TGCAGTGCTAGGAAGGGGTTAGCGGGAGGCGAGCAGTACTTC.

This clonotype was picked up a small number of times. The chain's CDR3 is CASSKLAGAADTQYF. The CDR3 DNA reads TGTGCCAGCAGCAAACTAGCGGGGGCTGCAGATACGCAGTATTTT. This chain connects TRBV7-2 to TRBJ2-3, with TRBD2 matching over 11 bases. The CDR3 consists of 15 residues. V dropped 5 bases and J dropped 4; count of bases not matched to a gene: 5. CDR1 and CDR2 from the germline V gene are SGHTA and FQGNSA.

The chain employs TRBV5-1 and TRBJ2-7; a weak D match, TRBD1 (6 bases). The CDR3 is 12 amino acids. Germline loops: CDR1 SGHRS, CDR2 YFSETQ. Trimming removed 7 bases from V and 6 bases from J, with 14 bases in between. The CDR3 protein is CASSTGLSEQYF. The CDR3 DNA follows: TGCGCCAGCTCTACAGGGCTCTCCGAGCAGTACTTC.

This chain uses TRBV20-1 with TRBJ1-2; unclear D gene. Germline CDR1 is DFQATT and CDR2 is SNEGSKA (reference sequence). CDR3 length: 15 residues. This chain's CDR3 is CAPAQASVPNYGYTF. The CDR3 nucleotides are TGCGCCCCTGCCCAGGCCTCCGTCCCAAACTATGGCTACACCTTC.

This clonotype was picked up a small number of times. The chain links TRBV7-9 to TRBJ2-2, with D unresolved. Germline values: CDR1 SEHNR, CDR2 FQNEAQ (reference sequence). V shed 0 bases and J shed 3 bases, with 5 bases lying between them. The CDR3 consists of 14 residues. CDR3 amino acids: CASSLARYTGELFF. CDR3 bases: TGTGCCAGCAGCTTAGCGCGGTACACCGGGGAGCTGTTTTTT.

This clonotype was observed many times. The J gene is TRBJ2-6, the V gene TRBV15; possibly TRBD1 or TRBD2 for D (5 bases each). CDR3 size: 16 residues. Trimming left V 6 bases short and J 0 bases short, with 12 bases between. Germline V gene lookup returns CDR1 LNHNV and CDR2 YYDKDF (reference sequence). This CDR3 reads CATSGTTGSGANVLTF. CDR3 coding DNA: TGTGCCACCAGTGGGACCACCGGCTCTGGGGCCAACGTCCTGACTTTC.

V is TRBV30 and J is TRBJ2-7; 8 bases fit TRBD1. The length of the CDR3 is 14 residues. The germline gives CDR1 GTSNPN, CDR2 SVGIG (reference sequence). V trimming: 5 bases; J trimming: 5 bases; junction bases outside the gene matches: 11. CDR3 nucleotide sequence: TGTGCCTGGGGGACCGGGACAGGCGTCGACGAGCAGTACTTC. Translation: CAWGTGTGVDEQYF.

This clonotype has more than one count but fewer than ten. The genes are TRBV6-2 or TRBV6-3 and TRBJ2-2, with a possible D match to TRBD1 (6 bases). The CDR3 spans 18 residues. Trimming shortened V by 2 bases and J by 1 base, and 17 bases separated the two germline ends. Germline V gene lookup returns CDR1 MNHEY and CDR2 SVGEGT. CDR3 sequence (DNA): TGTGCCAGCAGTTACGTGTTCCGGACAGAACTGAACACCGGGGAGCTGTTTTTT. It translates to CASSYVFRTELNTGELFF.

Only a few counts were recorded for this clonotype. The chain couples TRBV20-1 to TRBJ1-1; maybe TRBD1 (5 bases). Trimming removed 1 base at V and 3 bases at J, with 9 bases between. The CDR3 has 13 residues. Germline lookup yields CDR1 DFQATT and CDR2 SNEGSKA (reference sequence). CDR3 region: CSARVGRDTEAFF. Written as DNA, the CDR3 is TGCAGTGCTAGAGTCGGCAGGGACACTGAAGCTTTCTTT.

The sample holds a few counts of this clonotype. The J gene is TRBJ2-7, the V gene TRBV28; TRBD1 aligns across 9 bases. This CDR3 comprises 16 residues. CDR1 and CDR2 (germline): MDHEN, SYDVKM. After removal of 6 bases from V and 6 bases from J, the junction contained 15 bases not matched to a gene. DNA for the CDR3: TGTGCCAGCAGAAAAACAGGGGGCGCTTTTCCGCTCGAGCAGTACTTC. This translates into CASRKTGGAFPLEQYF. Filled out from reference TRBV28 and TRBJ2-7, the complete variable domain reads DVKVTQSSRYLVKRTGEKVFLECVQDMDHENMFWYRQDPGLGLRLIYFSYDVKMKEKGDIPEGYSVSREKKERFSLILESASTNQTSMYLCASRKTGGAFPLEQYFGPGTRLTVT.

This rearrangement joins TRBV20-1 to TRBJ1-2; no clear D gene. CDR1 DFQATT and CDR2 SNEGSKA come from the germline V gene (reference sequence). V dropped 1 base and J dropped 6 bases, with 12 bases sitting between them. The length of the CDR3 is 13 residues. This chain's CDR3 is CSARVTLPDGYTF. The CDR3 DNA follows: TGCAGTGCTAGAGTGACCCTCCCCGATGGCTACACCTTC.

This clonotype was detected ten times or more. The chain recombines TRBV12-3 or TRBV12-4 with TRBJ2-5, with 11 bases identical to TRBD2. The CDR3 is 13 amino acids. V lost 6 bases and J lost 7; bases outside the gene matches: 4. CDR3 sequence (DNA): TGTGCCAGCAGCCCTAGCGGGGGGCGGACCCAGTACTTC. As protein: CASSPSGGRTQYF.

The chain has TRBV5-1 and TRBJ2-7, with D perhaps TRBD1 or TRBD2 (6 bases each). V lost 4 bases and J 3 bases, leaving 20 bases between the germline ends. The CDR3 extends over 16 amino acids. Germline V CDR1 and CDR2: SGHRS, YFSETQ. The CDR3 loop is CASSVLPQGGGYEQYF. The CDR3 DNA follows: TGCGCCAGCAGCGTTTTACCACAGGGAGGCGGCTACGAGCAGTACTTC.

There are a few counts of this clonotype. The chain employs TRBV24-1 and TRBJ2-3; 14 bases map to TRBD2. V shed 6 bases and J 1 base; nucleotides not matched to a gene: 11. CDR3 length equals 19 residues. Germline CDR1 KGHDR, CDR2 SFDVKD. CDR3 sequence: CATSSAGTSGGWRTDTQYF. The CDR3 DNA is TGTGCCACCAGTTCGGCGGGGACTAGCGGGGGTTGGCGCACAGATACGCAGTATTTT.